Shown below are 30 T cell receptor beta chains from a single sample sequenced in a study of regulatory T cells in long-lasting Graves disease. CDR3-region Arm-PCR and iRepertoire HTBI primers produced the TCR beta libraries. TCRdb re-called the multiplex PCR reads through MiXCR, storing one row per CDR3 protein. The sample has around 340,000 distinct CDR3 sequences; about 19% are singletons. Indicated time point: persistent/refractory GD, antithyroid drugs over 5 years with positive TRAb. RNA extracted from PBMCs served as the sequencing template. Sequenced here: peripheral blood mononuclear cells (PBMCs), sampled when the disease was refractory, from a patient treated with antithyroid drugs. These receptors all come from a female donor with Graves disease.

This clonotype was recorded many times. This chain joins TRBV2 and TRBJ1-2; D not resolved. The CDR3 spans 12 residues. Trimming removed 6 bases at V and 4 bases at J, with 9 bases between. Germline V gives CDR1 SNHLY, CDR2 FYNNEI. The DNA for the CDR3 is TGTGCCAGCAGGTACGGATCCTATGGCTACACCTTC. Translation: CASRYGSYGYTF.

This clonotype was seen once. This clone may be a read error of a much larger clone one base away. The J gene is TRBJ1-4, the V gene TRBV10-3; D gene ambiguous. The CDR3 runs 12 residues. Germline CDR1 reads ENHRY; CDR2 reads SYGVKD. The CDR3: CAVSEGIEKLFF. DNA for the CDR3: TGTGCCGTCAGTGAAGGGATTGAAAAACTGTTTTTT.

V usage is TRBV24-1 and J usage is TRBJ1-5; D not certain. V lost 6 bases and J 9 bases, leaving 26 bases between the germline ends. The CDR3 covers 17 residues. Germline CDR1 and CDR2: KGHDR and SFDVKD. DNA for the CDR3: TGTGCCACCAGTCCGGGTTACGTGCCGCCAGGATTGGGGCCCCAGCATTTT. This codes for CATSPGYVPPGLGPQHF.

The chain couples TRBV9 to TRBJ1-1; 7 bases line up with TRBD1. The V gene's germline CDR1 is SGDLS and CDR2 YYNGEE. Trimming took 2 bases from V and 4 from J; bases not matched to a gene: 8. The CDR3 has 15 amino acids. This chain's CDR3 is CASSVTGARSTEAFF. The CDR3 nucleotides read TGTGCCAGCAGCGTCACAGGGGCGAGGAGCACTGAAGCTTTCTTT.

This chain joins TRBV6-4 and TRBJ1-1; TRBD1 matches 7 bases. V lost 6 bases and J lost 6; bases outside the gene matches: 7. This CDR3 is 13 amino acids long. Germline CDR1 and CDR2: MRHNA and SNTAGT. Here the CDR3 DNA reads TGTGCCAGCAGGGCCCTACAGGGGTCTGAAGCTTTCTTT. Its protein product is CASRALQGSEAFF.

This clonotype was observed a handful of times. This rearrangement joins TRBV29-1 to TRBJ2-7; a possible D gene is TRBD2 (5 bases). Trimming pared 8 bases from V and 1 base from J, leaving 15 bases between. Germline V gene sequence: CDR1 SQVTM, CDR2 ANQGSEA. The CDR3 consists of 13 residues. DNA of the CDR3: TGCAGCATACGGACGGGAAAATCCTACGAGCAGTACTTC. This codes for CSIRTGKSYEQYF.

The chain recombines TRBV12-3 or TRBV12-4 with TRBJ2-3; TRBD1 might be the D (5 bases). V shed 7 bases and J shed 0 bases, with 17 bases lying between them. The CDR3 totals 16 residues. The CDR3 protein is CASTLHLAGSTDTQYF. The DNA for the CDR3 is TGTGCCAGCACCTTACACCTGGCAGGGAGCACAGATACGCAGTATTTT.

The rearrangement uses TRBV29-1 and TRBJ1-5; D might be TRBD1 (5 bases). Germline lookup yields CDR1 SQVTM and CDR2 ANQGSEA. This CDR3 region has 15 residues. V lost 4 bases, J lost 0 bases, and 13 bases lay in between. CDR3 region: CSVGSVGDSNQPQHF. The CDR3 DNA is TGCAGCGTTGGATCTGTGGGGGATAGCAATCAGCCCCAGCATTTT. Full variable domain (outside the CDR3, taken from reference TRBV29-1 and TRBJ1-5): SAVISQKPSRDICQRGTSLTIQCQVDSQVTMMFWYRQQPGQSLTLIATANQGSEATYESGFVIDKFPISRPNLTFSTLTVSNMSPEDSSIYLCSVGSVGDSNQPQHFGDGTRLSIL.

This clonotype showed up many times. The chain has TRBV20-1 and TRBJ2-7, with TRBD2 matching over 7 bases. V trimming: 2 bases; J trimming: 6 bases; junction bases outside the gene matches: 16. The CDR3 is made up of 16 amino acids. Germline values: CDR1 DFQATT, CDR2 SNEGSKA (reference sequence). This CDR3 is CSARKGAGTPPVEQYF. CDR3 DNA sequence: TGCAGTGCTAGAAAGGGAGCGGGAACCCCTCCGGTCGAGCAGTACTTC.

Comment on this clonotype: It may be a read error: a sequence one base away is much more abundant. This chain links TRBV3-1 with TRBJ2-7; tentatively, D is TRBD2 (5 bases). This CDR3 comprises 14 residues. Trimming left V 4 bases short and J 2 bases short, with 12 bases between. From germline, CDR1 is LGHDT and CDR2 YNNKEL (reference sequence). The CDR3 loop is CASSLRGFTYEQYF. CDR3 DNA sequence: TGTGCCAGCAGCCTTCGCGGGTTCACCTACGAGCAGTACTTC.

This clonotype was observed many times. One end of the junction is discordant with germline, which a read error may explain. This chain connects TRBV6-2 or TRBV6-3 to TRBJ1-1; D not resolved. This CDR3 is built from 11 residues. Germline V gene data show CDR1 as MNHEY and CDR2 as SVGEGT. CDR3 sequence reads: CASRYFTEAFF. DNA for the CDR3: TGTGCCAGCAGATACTTCACTGAAGCTTTCTTT.

This clonotype showed up just a few times. The gene calls are TRBV6-1 and TRBJ1-2; D gene ambiguous. This CDR3 region has 14 residues. The V gene's germline CDR1 is MNHNS and CDR2 SASEGT. The V and J ends lost 8 bases and 4 bases respectively, with 17 bases between them. The CDR3 DNA reads as TGTGCCAGCCCCGAGGATACCCGCGGCTATGGCTACACCTTC. As protein: CASPEDTRGYGYTF.

CDR3 bases: TGTGCCTGGAGATCCGAAAAACGGGCCGGGGAGCTGTTTTTT. This translates into CAWRSEKRAGELFF. The V call is TRBV30, the J call TRBJ2-2; D call uncertain. This CDR3 contains 14 residues. Trimming left V 3 bases short and J 6 bases short, with 14 bases between. CDR1 and CDR2 from the germline V gene are GTSNPN and SVGIG (reference sequence).

The gene calls are TRBV7-2 and TRBJ2-7; no firm D call. V dropped 4 bases and J dropped 0 bases, with 16 bases sitting between them. The CDR3 totals 16 residues. Germline CDR1 and CDR2: SGHTA and FQGNSA. The CDR3 sequence: CASSSYAAAISYEQYF. The CDR3 nucleotides read TGTGCCAGCAGCTCGTACGCGGCGGCGATCTCCTACGAGCAGTACTTC.

This clonotype has at least ten counts. The chain recombines TRBV12-3 or TRBV12-4 with TRBJ2-7; 9 bases are a match to TRBD1. CDR3 size: 14 residues. The V gene end was trimmed by 3 bases and the J gene end by 2 bases; junction bases not matched to a gene: 2. CDR3 protein: CASSFRQGAYEQYF. Written as DNA, the CDR3 is TGTGCCAGCAGTTTCCGACAGGGGGCCTACGAGCAGTACTTC.

This chain joins TRBV18 and TRBJ2-7, with 7 bases matching TRBD2. The V segment lost 5 bases and the J segment 5 bases; nucleotides outside the gene matches: 15. The CDR3 has 16 amino acids. Germline V lookup: CDR1 KGHSH, CDR2 LQKENI. CDR3 in DNA: TGTGCCAGCTCATCCGGGACTACCGGCATCGGGCACGAGCAGTACTTC. This gives the protein CASSSGTTGIGHEQYF.

This clonotype was seen many times. The chain combines TRBV7-2 with TRBJ1-3, with D uncertain. CDR1 is SGHTA and CDR2 is FQGNSA in the germline V gene. The CDR3 extends over 14 amino acids. V was cut by 5 bases and J by 0 bases, with 8 bases left in between. This CDR3 is CASSRDHSGNTIYF. The CDR3, as DNA: TGTGCCAGCAGCAGGGATCACTCTGGAAACACCATATATTTT.

Ten or more counts support this clonotype. The rearrangement links TRBV6-1 to TRBJ2-7, with 7 bases identical to TRBD1. There are 12 residues in the CDR3. Germline V gives CDR1 MNHNS, CDR2 SASEGT. With 5 bases clipped from V and 7 bases from J, the junction kept 5 bases outside the gene matches. The CDR3 region has the DNA TGTGCCAGCAGTACAGGGGTGGCGGAGCAGTACTTC. Its protein product is CASSTGVAEQYF.

This clonotype was observed a few times. For the CDR3, the DNA is TGCGCCAGCAGCCAATCTACCGGGGGGAGCAATCAGCCCCAGCATTTT. Its protein product is CASSQSTGGSNQPQHF. This rearrangement joins TRBV4-1 to TRBJ1-5; tentatively, D is TRBD1 (5 bases). Trimming removed 2 bases at V and 1 base at J, with 12 bases between. CDR3 length: 16 amino acids. Germline V gives CDR1 MGHRA, CDR2 YSYEKL.

V and J are TRBV4-3 and TRBJ1-5; no clear D. The germline V gene encodes CDR1 LGHNA and CDR2 YSLEER. This CDR3 region has 14 residues. The germline V and J ends were trimmed by 3 bases and 3 bases, with 9 bases remaining between them. CDR3 sequence: CASSHAAFNQPQHF. CDR3 in DNA: TGCGCCAGCAGCCACGCCGCGTTCAATCAGCCCCAGCATTTT.

This clonotype was observed a handful of times. This rearrangement joins TRBV5-1 to TRBJ2-4; D tentatively fits TRBD1 or TRBD2 (6 bases each). V was cut by 3 bases and J by 2 bases, with 12 bases left in between. CDR1 is SGHRS and CDR2 is YFSETQ in the germline V gene. The CDR3 sequence is 15 residues long. CDR3: CASSSGGGTKNIQYF. CDR3 in DNA: TGCGCCAGCAGCTCTGGAGGGGGGACCAAAAACATTCAGTACTTC.

As concerns this clonotype: A much larger clone lies a single base off, so this may be a read error. This CDR3 is missing its conserved last phenylalanine or tryptophan, likely due to a read error. V gene TRBV12-3 or TRBV12-4 combines with J gene TRBJ1-5; 10 positions match TRBD1. This CDR3 is 15 amino acids long. Germline trimming cut 5 bases from V and 6 bases from J; bases unmatched to any gene: 7. The CDR3 sequence: CASSRRQGASQPQHL. The DNA of the CDR3 is TGTGCCAGCAGTCGAAGACAGGGGGCGAGTCAGCCCCAGCATCTT.

At least ten counts were recorded for this clonotype. The rearrangement uses TRBV3-1 and TRBJ2-4; D uncertain. The germline V and J ends were trimmed by 0 bases and 0 bases, with 6 bases remaining between them. The CDR3 loop spans 15 amino acids. Germline CDR1 LGHDT, CDR2 YNNKEL (reference sequence). The CDR3 DNA sequence: TGTGCCAGCAGCCAAGAGGCTCTAGCCAAAAACATTCAGTACTTC. Its protein is CASSQEALAKNIQYF.

The V gene is TRBV6-4, the J gene TRBJ2-7; TRBD1 aligns across 11 bases. The CDR3 spans 14 residues. In germline, CDR1 is MRHNA, CDR2 SNTAGT. Trimming at V came to 7 bases and at J to 2 bases, leaving 4 bases not matched to a gene. Here the CDR3 DNA reads TGTGCCAGCACCGGGACAGGGGGACCCTACGAGCAGTACTTC. Its translation is CASTGTGGPYEQYF.

With regard to this clonotype: Given a much more abundant clone one base away, this may be a read error. This chain connects TRBV10-3 to TRBJ2-7, with a possible D match to TRBD1 (5 bases). V shed 6 bases and J shed 2 bases, with 8 bases lying between them. Germline lookup yields CDR1 ENHRY and CDR2 SYGVKD. CDR3 length: 12 residues. The CDR3 DNA reads TGTGCCATCAGCTCAGGGACCTACGAGCAGTACTTC. Its protein is CAISSGTYEQYF.

This clonotype has only a few counts. Written as DNA, the CDR3 is TGTGCCACCAGCGGGACCGCTAACTATGGCTACACCTTC. Its translation: CATSGTANYGYTF. V is TRBV15 and J is TRBJ1-2, with D perhaps TRBD1 (5 bases). Germline assignment: CDR1 LNHNV and CDR2 YYDKDF (reference sequence). The CDR3 is made up of 13 amino acids. Trimming cost V 5 bases and J 0 bases, with 7 bases left between them.

This clonotype was observed at least ten times. The rearrangement links TRBV28 to TRBJ2-5; 7 nucleotides align to TRBD1. This CDR3 has 16 amino acids. V lost 4 bases, J lost 3 bases, and 11 bases stayed unmatched. Germline CDR1 MDHEN, CDR2 SYDVKM. The CDR3 DNA is TGTGCCAGCAGTTCATCGAAGACCGGGACAGAAGAGACCCAGTACTTC. Amino acid sequence: CASSSSKTGTEETQYF.

This clonotype has a single count. The chain has TRBV7-2 and TRBJ2-7; D uncertain. CDR1 is SGHTA and CDR2 is FQGNSA in the germline V gene. Trimming left V 2 bases short and J 2 bases short, with 13 bases between. The CDR3 is 15 amino acids. The CDR3 sequence: CASSLSNPPPYEQYF. In nucleotides, the CDR3 is TGTGCCAGCAGCTTATCGAACCCCCCCCCCTACGAGCAGTACTTC.

This clonotype showed up just once. This may be a read error: a much more frequent sequence differs by one nucleotide. The chain combines TRBV6-1 with TRBJ1-1, with a weak D call TRBD1 (5 bases). This CDR3 region has 20 residues. Germline values: CDR1 MNHNS, CDR2 SASEGT. V lost 0 bases and J lost 3, with 26 bases in between. CDR3 nucleotides: TGTGCCAGCAGTGAAGCATTCGGGGTCATCGGACAACTGTTGGACACTGAAGCTTTCTTT. This codes for CASSEAFGVIGQLLDTEAFF.

This clonotype was counted many times. The chain couples TRBV5-1 to TRBJ1-5; D may be TRBD1 (5 bases). The germline V and J ends were trimmed by 9 bases and 0 bases, with 19 bases remaining between them. CDR3 length equals 16 residues. The germline V gene encodes CDR1 SGHRS and CDR2 YFSETQ. CDR3 coding DNA: TGCGCCACAGGGAGACAAGTTGGGGATAGCAATCAGCCCCAGCATTTT. It codes for CATGRQVGDSNQPQHF.